This T cell receptor (beta chain) was retrieved from a study of T cells after yellow fever vaccination. Points from the study as a whole: A small share of clonotypes appeared in both CD4 and CD8 compartments. Subsequent to the booster, the majority of primary-vaccination clones reappeared (about 97% CD4, around 90% CD8).

This clonotype was observed a few times. No antigen is known for it. The CDR3 spans 15 residues. Trimming removed 0 bases from V and 1 base from J, with 9 bases in between. Per germline, CDR1 MDHEN and CDR2 SYDVKM. TCRdb processed the 5' RACE reads anew with MiXCR; each CDR3 protein has one entry. The sample includes more than 350,000 distinct CDR3 sequences, 9.5% to 13% of them seen just once. This receptor was identified in a man aged 18 to 30 who received the YFV17D yellow fever vaccine. The chain uses TRBV28 and TRBJ1-1, with D hard to call. The input for sequencing was PBMCs, taken on the day of the first yellow fever vaccination. This CDR3 is CASSLWSGPNTEAFF. CDR3 in DNA: TGTGCCAGCAGTTTATGGAGTGGGCCGAACACTGAAGCTTTCTTT.